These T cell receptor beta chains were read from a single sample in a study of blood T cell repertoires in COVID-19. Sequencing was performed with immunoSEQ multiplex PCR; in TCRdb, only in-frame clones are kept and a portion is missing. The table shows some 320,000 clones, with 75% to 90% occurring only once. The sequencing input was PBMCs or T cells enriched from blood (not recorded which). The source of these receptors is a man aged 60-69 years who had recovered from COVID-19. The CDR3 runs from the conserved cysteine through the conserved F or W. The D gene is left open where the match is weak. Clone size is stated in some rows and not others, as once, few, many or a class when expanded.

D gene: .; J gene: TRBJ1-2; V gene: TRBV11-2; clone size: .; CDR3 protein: CASSRGMGGGYGYTF; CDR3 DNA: TGTGCCAGCAGCCGAGGCATGGGAGGGGGCTATGGCTACACCTTC
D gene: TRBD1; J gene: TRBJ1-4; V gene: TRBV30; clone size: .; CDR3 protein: CAWRQTTGENEKLFF; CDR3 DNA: TGTGCCTGGAGACAAACGACAGGGGAAAATGAAAAACTGTTTTTT
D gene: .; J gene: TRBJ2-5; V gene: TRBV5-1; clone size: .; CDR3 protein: CASSSLSGQETQYF; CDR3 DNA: TGCGCCAGCAGCTCCCTCTCAGGACAAGAGACCCAGTACTTC
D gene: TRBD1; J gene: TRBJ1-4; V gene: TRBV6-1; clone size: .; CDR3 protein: CASSAQGALPNEKLFF; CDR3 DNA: TGTGCCAGCAGTGCTCAGGGGGCTTTGCCTAATGAAAAACTGTTTTTT
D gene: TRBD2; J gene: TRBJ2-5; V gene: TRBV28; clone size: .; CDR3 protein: CASRGTSGETQYF; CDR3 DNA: TGTGCCAGCAGGGGGACTAGCGGAGAGACCCAGTACTTC
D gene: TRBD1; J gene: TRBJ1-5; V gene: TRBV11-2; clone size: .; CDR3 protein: CASSLGGQGARNQPQHF; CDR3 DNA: TGTGCCAGCAGCTTAGGCGGACAGGGTGCCCGCAATCAGCCCCAGCATTTT
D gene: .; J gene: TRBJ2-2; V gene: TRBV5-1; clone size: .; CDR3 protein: CASSLQGVDTGELFF; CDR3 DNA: TGCGCCAGCAGCTTACAGGGTGTGGACACCGGGGAGCTGTTTTTT
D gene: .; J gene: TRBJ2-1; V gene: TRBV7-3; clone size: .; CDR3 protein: CASSLSPAYNEQFF; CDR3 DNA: TGTGCCAGCAGCCTCTCCCCGGCCTACAATGAGCAGTTCTTC
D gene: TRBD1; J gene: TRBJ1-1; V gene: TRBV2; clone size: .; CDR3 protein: CASGTGGSGTEAFF; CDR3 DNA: TGTGCCAGCGGGACAGGGGGTTCGGGCACTGAAGCTTTCTTT
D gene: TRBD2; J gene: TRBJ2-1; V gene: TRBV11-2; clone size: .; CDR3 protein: CASSLEGLAGGFNEQFF; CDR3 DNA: TGTGCCAGCAGCTTAGAAGGACTAGCGGGAGGGTTCAATGAGCAGTTCTTC
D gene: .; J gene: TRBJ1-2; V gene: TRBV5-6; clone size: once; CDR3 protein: CASSLGFVGEDTF; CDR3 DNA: TGTGCCAGCAGCTTGGGATTTGTAGGGGAGGACACCTTC
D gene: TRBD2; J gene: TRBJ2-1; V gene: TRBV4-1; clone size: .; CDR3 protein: CASGSGSSYNEQFF; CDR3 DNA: TGCGCCAGCGGCAGCGGGAGCTCCTACAATGAGCAGTTCTTC
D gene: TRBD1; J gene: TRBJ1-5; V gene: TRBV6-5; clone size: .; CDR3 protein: CASKGQGNNQPQHF; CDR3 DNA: TGTGCCAGCAAAGGACAGGGGAACAATCAGCCCCAGCATTTT
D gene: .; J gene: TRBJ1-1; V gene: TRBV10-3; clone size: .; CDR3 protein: CAISGTGGEAFF; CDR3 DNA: TGTGCCATCAGTGGTACGGGGGGGGAAGCTTTCTTT
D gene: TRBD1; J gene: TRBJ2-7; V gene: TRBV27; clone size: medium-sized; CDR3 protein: CASSLSQGVREQYF; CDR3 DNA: TGTGCCAGCAGTTTATCACAGGGGGTCCGCGAGCAGTACTTC
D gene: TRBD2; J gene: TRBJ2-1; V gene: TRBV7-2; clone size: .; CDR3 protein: CASSFRRTSRYNEQFF; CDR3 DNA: TGTGCCAGCAGCTTCCGCAGGACTAGCAGATACAATGAGCAGTTCTTC
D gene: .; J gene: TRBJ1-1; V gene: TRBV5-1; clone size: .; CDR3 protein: CASSTRGGNTEAFF; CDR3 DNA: TGCGCCAGCAGCACCCGGGGGGGGAACACTGAAGCTTTCTTT
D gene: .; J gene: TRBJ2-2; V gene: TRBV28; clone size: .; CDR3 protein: CASIPGSYTGELFF; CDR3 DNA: TGTGCCAGCATACCCGGTTCGTACACCGGGGAGCTGTTTTTT
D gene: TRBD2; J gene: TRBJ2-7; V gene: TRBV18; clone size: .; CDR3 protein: CASSPPHRLAGASYEQYF; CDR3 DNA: TGTGCCAGCTCACCCCCACATCGATTAGCGGGAGCCTCCTACGAGCAGTACTTC
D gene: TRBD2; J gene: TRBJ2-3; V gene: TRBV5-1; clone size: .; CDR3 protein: CASSLSMTGGSDTQYF; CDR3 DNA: TGCGCCAGCAGCTTGTCGATGACGGGAGGTTCAGATACGCAGTATTTT
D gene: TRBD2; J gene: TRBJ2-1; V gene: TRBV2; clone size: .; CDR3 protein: CASSRGRGSNEQFF; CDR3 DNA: TGTGCCAGCAGTCGCGGGAGGGGTAGCAATGAGCAGTTCTTC